The subject of this entry is one T cell receptor beta chain. Its antigen remains unidentified. This entry belongs to a study of metastatic and nonmetastatic thyroid tumors. Study-wide background: For malignant and benign thyroid patients, tumor or nodule tissue and blood were the sources whose repertoires were compared. Regarding the study as a whole: Compared with benign nodules, malignant thyroid tumors were reported to have significantly higher TCR beta diversity in both blood and tumor.

In the source study's methods: What underpinned the distant-metastasis classifier for papillary thyroid cancer was the set of CDR3 differences across clinicopathological groups. From the PCR reads, TCRdb re-called clones with MiXCR. Here the V and J calls rest on TCRdb's processing, not on the authors' analysis. The table records about 16,000 clones, around 30% of them present only once. No patient received treatment before thyroid surgery. The CDR3 extends over 12 amino acids. Trimming cost V 5 bases and J 8 bases, with 12 bases left between them. This TCR came from a female donor with papillary thyroid cancer or a benign thyroid nodule (not recorded which). Some clones in this sample may be carry-over from other donors' samples. The chain couples TRBV12-3 or TRBV12-4 to TRBJ1-1; D is perhaps TRBD1 (5 bases). The sample taken for sequencing was tumor tissue. The CDR3: CASSRGGGEAFF. The CDR3 coding sequence is TGTGCCAGCAGTAGAGGTGGGGGGGAAGCTTTCTTT.